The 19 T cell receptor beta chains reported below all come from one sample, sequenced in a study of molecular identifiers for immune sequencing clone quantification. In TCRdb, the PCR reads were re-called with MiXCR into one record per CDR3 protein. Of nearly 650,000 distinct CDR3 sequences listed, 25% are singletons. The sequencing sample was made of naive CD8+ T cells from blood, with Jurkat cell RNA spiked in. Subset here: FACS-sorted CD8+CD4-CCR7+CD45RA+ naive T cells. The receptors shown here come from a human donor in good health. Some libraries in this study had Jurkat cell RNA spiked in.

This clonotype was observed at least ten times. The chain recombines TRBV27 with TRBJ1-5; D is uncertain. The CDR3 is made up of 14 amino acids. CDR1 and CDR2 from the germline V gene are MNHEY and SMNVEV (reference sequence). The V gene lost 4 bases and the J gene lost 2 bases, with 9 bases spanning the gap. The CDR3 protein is CASSSLSGNQPQHF. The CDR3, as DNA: TGTGCCAGCAGTTCTTTAAGTGGCAATCAGCCCCAGCATTTT.

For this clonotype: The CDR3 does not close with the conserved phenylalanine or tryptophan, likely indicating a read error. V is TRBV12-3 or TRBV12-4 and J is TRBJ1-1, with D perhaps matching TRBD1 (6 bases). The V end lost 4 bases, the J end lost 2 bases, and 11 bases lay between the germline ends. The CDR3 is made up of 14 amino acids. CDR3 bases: TGTGCCAGCAGTTCGGGGACAAGAAACACTGAAGCTTTCCTT. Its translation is CASSSGTRNTEAFL.

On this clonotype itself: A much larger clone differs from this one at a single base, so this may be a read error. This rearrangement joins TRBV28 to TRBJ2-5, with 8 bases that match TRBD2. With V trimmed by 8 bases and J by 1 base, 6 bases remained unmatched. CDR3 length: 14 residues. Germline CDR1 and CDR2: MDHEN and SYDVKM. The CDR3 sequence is CASGRGGGQETQYF. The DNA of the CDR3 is TGTGCCAGCGGTCGGGGGGGAGGCCAAGAGACCCAGTACTTC.

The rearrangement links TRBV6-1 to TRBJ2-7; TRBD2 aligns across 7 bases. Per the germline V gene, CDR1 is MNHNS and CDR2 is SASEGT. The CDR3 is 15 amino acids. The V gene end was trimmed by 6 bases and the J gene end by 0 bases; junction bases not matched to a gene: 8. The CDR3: CASRGPSGNSYEQYF. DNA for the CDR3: TGTGCCAGCAGAGGACCCAGCGGGAACTCCTACGAGCAGTACTTC.

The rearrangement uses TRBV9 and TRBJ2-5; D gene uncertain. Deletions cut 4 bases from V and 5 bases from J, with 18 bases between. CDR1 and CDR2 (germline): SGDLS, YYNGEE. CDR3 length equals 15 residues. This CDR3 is CASSTFGEDPETQYF. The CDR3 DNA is TGTGCCAGCAGCACTTTTGGGGAAGATCCGGAGACCCAGTACTTC.

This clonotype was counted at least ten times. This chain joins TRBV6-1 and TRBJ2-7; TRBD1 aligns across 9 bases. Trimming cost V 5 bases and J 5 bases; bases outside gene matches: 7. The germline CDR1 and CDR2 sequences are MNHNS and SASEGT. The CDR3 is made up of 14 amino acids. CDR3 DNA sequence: TGTGCCAGCAGTCCTCCGCGGACAGGGGACGAGCAGTACTTC. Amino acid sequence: CASSPPRTGDEQYF.

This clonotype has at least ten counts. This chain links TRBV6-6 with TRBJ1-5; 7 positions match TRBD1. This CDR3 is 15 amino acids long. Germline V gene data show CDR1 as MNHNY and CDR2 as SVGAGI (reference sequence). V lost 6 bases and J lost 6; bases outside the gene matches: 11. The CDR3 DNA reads TGTGCCAGCAGCCCCGACAGGGAAGGTAGTCAGCCCCAGCATTTT. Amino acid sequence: CASSPDREGSQPQHF.

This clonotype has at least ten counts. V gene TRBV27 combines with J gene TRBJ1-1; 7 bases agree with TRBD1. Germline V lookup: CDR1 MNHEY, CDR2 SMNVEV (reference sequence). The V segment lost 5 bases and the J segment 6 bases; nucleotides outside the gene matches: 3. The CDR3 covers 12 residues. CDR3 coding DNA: TGTGCCAGCAGTAAGGGACAGTCTGAAGCTTTCTTT. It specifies CASSKGQSEAFF.

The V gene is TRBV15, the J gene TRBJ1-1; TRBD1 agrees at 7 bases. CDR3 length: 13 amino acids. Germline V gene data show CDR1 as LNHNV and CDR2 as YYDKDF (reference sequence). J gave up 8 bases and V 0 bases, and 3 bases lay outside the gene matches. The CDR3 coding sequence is TGTGCCACCAGCAGAGAGAGGGACAGAGAAGCTTTCTTT. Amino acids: CATSRERDREAFF.

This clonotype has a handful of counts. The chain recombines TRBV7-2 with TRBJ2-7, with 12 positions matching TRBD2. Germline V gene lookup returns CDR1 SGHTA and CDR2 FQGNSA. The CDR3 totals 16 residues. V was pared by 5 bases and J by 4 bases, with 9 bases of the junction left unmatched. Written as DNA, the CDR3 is TGTGCCAGCAGCCCGCCTAGCGGGAGGGTCCCTTACGAGCAGTACTTC. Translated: CASSPPSGRVPYEQYF.

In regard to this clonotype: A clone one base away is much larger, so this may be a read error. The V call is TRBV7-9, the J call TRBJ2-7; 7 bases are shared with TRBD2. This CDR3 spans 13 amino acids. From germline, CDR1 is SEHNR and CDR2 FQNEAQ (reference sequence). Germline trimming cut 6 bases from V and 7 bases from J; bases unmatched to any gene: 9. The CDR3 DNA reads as TGTGCCAGCAGTTCTCCACGGGGGGAAGAGCAGTACTTC. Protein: CASSSPRGEEQYF.

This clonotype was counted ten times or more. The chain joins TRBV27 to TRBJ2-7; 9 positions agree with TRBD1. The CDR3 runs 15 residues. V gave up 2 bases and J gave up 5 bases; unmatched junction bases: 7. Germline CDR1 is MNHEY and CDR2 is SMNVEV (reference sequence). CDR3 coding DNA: TGTGCCAGCAGTTTACCAGGACAGGGGCCGCACGAGCAGTACTTC. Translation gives CASSLPGQGPHEQYF.

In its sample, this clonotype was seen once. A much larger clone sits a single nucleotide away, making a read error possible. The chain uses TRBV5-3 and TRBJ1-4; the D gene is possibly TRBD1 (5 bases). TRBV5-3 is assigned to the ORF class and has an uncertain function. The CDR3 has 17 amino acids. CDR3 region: CASSPYRSRSEGEELFF. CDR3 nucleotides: TGTGCCAGCAGCCCTTACAGGAGTAGGAGTGAGGGTGAAGAACTGTTTTTT.

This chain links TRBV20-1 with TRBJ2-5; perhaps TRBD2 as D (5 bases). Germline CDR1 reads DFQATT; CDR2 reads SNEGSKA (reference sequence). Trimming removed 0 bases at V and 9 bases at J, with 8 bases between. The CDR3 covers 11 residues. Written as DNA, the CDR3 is TGCAGTGCTAGAGATTGGGAGCCCCAGTACTTC. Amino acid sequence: CSARDWEPQYF.

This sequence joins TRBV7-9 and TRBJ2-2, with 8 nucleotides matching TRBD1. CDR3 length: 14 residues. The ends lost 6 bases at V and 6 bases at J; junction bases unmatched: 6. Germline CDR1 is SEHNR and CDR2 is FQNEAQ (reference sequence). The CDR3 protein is CASSQGARAGELFF. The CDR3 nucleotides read TGTGCCAGCAGTCAGGGGGCACGGGCCGGGGAGCTGTTTTTT.

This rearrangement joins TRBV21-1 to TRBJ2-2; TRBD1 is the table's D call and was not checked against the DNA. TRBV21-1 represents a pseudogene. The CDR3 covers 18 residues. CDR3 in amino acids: CASSRVTGSGADTGELFF. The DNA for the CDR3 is TGTGCCAGCAGCAGAGTGACAGGGTCTGGGGCGGACACCGGGGAGCTGTTTTTT.

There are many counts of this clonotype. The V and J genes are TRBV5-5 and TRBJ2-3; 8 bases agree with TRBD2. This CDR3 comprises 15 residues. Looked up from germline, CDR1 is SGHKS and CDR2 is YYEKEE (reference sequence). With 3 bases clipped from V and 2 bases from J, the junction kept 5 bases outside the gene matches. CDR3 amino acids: CASSWSGGATDTQYF. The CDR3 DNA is TGTGCCAGCAGCTGGAGCGGGGGAGCCACAGATACGCAGTATTTT.

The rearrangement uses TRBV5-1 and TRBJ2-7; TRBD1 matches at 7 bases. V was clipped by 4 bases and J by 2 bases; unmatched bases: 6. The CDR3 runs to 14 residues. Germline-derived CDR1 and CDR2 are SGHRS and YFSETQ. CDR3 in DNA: TGCGCCAGCAGCAAGCCGGGACAGACCTACGAGCAGTACTTC. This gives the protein CASSKPGQTYEQYF. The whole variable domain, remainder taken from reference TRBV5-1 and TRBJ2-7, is KAGVTQTPRYLIKTRGQQVTLSCSPISGHRSVSWYQQTPGQGLQFLFEYFSETQRNKGNFPGRFSGRQFSNSRSEMNVSTLELGDSALYLCASSKPGQTYEQYFGPGTRLTVT.

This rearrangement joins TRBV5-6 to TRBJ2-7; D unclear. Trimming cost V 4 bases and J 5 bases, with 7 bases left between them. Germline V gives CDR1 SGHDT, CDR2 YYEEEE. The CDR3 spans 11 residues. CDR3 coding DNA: TGTGCCAGCAGCAAATCCCACGAGCAGTACTTC. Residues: CASSKSHEQYF.